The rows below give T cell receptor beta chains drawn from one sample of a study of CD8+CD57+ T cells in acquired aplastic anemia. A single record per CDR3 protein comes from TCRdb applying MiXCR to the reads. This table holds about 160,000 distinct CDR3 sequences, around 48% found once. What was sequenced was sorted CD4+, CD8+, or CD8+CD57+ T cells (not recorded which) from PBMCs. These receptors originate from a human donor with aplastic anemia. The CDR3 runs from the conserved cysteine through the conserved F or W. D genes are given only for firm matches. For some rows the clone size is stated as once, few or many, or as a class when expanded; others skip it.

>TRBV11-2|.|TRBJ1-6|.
CASSLANNSPLHF
TGTGCCAGCAGCTTAGCGAATAATTCACCCCTCCACTTT
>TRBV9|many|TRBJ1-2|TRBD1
CASSGLTGNYGYTF
TGTGCCAGCAGCGGCCTGACAGGGAACTATGGCTACACCTTC
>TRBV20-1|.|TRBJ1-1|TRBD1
CSAYRGSVNTGAFF
TGCAGTGCTTACAGGGGGTCGGTGAACACTGGAGCTTTCTTT
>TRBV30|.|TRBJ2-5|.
CAWRRSPGVGETQYF
TGTGCCTGGAGGAGATCTCCAGGGGTTGGGGAGACCCAGTACTTC
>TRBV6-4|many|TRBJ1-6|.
CASSDSIIGSPLHF
TGTGCCAGCAGTGACTCGATTATCGGTTCACCCCTCCACTTT
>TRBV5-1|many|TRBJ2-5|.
CASSLGDLQETQYF
TGCGCCAGCAGCTTGGGGGACTTGCAAGAGACCCAGTACTTC
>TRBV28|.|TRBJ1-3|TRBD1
CASSSSFGGQLPKQYF
TGTGCCAGCAGTTCCTCTTTTGGGGGACAGCTCCCAAAACAGTATTTT
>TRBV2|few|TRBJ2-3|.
CASRGSSRTDTQYF
TGTGCCAGCAGGGGGTCCTCCCGCACAGATACGCAGTATTTT
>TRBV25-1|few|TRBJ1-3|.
CASSEFREGSTIYF
TGTGCCAGCAGTGAATTTAGGGAGGGGAGCACCATATATTTT
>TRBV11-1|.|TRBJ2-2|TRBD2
CASSGLAGEGTGELFF
TGTGCCAGCAGCGGATTAGCGGGAGAAGGCACCGGGGAGCTGTTTTTT
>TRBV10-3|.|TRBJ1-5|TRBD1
CAISEPGQGREHF
TGTGCCATCAGTGAACCGGGACAGGGTCGCGAGCATTTT
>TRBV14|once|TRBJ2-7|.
CASSGTRYEQYF
TGTGCCAGCAGCGGGACCCGGTACGAGCAGTACTTC
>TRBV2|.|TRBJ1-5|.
CASKLGDGNQPQHF
TGTGCCAGCAAACTAGGGGATGGCAATCAGCCCCAGCATTTT
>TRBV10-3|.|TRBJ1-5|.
CASRDNSNQPQHF
TGTGCCTCCAGGGACAATAGCAATCAGCCCCAGCATTTT
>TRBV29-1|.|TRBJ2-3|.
CSVGGGGHTDTQYF
TGCAGCGTTGGAGGAGGGGGTCACACAGATACGCAGTATTTT
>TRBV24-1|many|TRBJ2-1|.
CATSDAHYNEQFF
TGTGCCACCAGTGATGCCCACTACAATGAGCAGTTCTTC
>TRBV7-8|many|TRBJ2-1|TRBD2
CASRPTAGGREQFF
TGTGCCAGCAGGCCCACGGCGGGAGGTCGTGAGCAGTTCTTC
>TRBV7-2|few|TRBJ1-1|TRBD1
CASSQTGKVTGEAFF
TGTGCCAGCAGCCAGACAGGGAAGGTAACGGGTGAAGCTTTCTTT